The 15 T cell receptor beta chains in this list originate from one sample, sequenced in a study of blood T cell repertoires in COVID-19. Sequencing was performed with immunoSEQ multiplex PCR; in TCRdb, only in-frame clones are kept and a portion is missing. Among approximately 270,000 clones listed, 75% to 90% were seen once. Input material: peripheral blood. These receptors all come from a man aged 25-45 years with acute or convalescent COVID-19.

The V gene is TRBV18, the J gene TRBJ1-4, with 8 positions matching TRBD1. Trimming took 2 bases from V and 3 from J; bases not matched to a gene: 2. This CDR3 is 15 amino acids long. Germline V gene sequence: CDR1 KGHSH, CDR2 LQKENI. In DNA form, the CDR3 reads TGTGCCAGCTCACCAAGACAGGGGTCTAATGAAAAACTGTTTTTT. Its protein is CASSPRQGSNEKLFF. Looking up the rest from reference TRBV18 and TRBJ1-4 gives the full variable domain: NAGVMQNPRHLVRRRGQEARLRCSPMKGHSHVYWYRQLPEEGLKFMVYLQKENIIDESGMPKERFSAEFPKEGPSILRIQQVVRGDSAAYFCASSPRQGSNEKLFFGSGTQLSVL.

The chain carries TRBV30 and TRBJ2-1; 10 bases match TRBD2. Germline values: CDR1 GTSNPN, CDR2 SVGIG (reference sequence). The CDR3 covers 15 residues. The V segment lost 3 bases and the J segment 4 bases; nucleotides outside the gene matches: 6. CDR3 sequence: CAWSLLAGSYNEQFF. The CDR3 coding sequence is TGTGCCTGGAGCCTACTAGCGGGGTCGTACAATGAGCAGTTCTTC.

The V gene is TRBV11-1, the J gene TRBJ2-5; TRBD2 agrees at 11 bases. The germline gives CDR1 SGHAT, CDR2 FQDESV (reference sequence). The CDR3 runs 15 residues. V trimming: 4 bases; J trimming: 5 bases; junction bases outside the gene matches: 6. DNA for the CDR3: TGTGCCAGCAGCTCAGCAGGGACTAGCGGTGAGACCCAGTACTTC. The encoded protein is CASSSAGTSGETQYF.

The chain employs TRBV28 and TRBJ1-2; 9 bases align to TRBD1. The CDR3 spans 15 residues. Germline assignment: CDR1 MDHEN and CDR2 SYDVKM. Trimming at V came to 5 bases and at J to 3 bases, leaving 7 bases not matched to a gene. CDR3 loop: CASSPGGQGDYGYTF. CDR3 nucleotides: TGTGCCAGCAGTCCAGGGGGACAGGGTGACTATGGCTACACCTTC.

In DNA form, the CDR3 reads TGCGCCACCCCCCGGGGGAGGTCCAACAATGAGCAGTTCTTC. Amino acid sequence: CATPRGRSNNEQFF. The chain links TRBV10-1 to TRBJ2-1; possible D gene TRBD2, 6 bases. CDR3 length: 14 amino acids. From germline, CDR1 is WNHNN and CDR2 SYGVQD (reference sequence). V dropped 10 bases and J dropped 5 bases, with 18 bases sitting between them.

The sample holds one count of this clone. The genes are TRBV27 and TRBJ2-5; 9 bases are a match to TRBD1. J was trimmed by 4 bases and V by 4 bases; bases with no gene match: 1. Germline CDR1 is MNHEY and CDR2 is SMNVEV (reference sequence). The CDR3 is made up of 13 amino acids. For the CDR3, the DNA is TGTGCCAGCAGTTACAGGGGGCGAGAGACCCAGTACTTC. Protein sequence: CASSYRGRETQYF.

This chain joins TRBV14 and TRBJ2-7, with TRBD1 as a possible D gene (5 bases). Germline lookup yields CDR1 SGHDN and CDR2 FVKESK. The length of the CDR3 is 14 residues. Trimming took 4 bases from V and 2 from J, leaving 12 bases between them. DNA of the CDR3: TGTGCCAGCAGCCCTCCAGGGAAACCCTACGAGCAGTACTTC. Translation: CASSPPGKPYEQYF.

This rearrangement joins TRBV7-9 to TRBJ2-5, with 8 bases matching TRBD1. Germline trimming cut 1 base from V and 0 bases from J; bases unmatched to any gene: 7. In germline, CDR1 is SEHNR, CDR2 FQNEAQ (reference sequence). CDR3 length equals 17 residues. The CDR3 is CASSLGGTGSYQETQYF. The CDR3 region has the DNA TGTGCCAGCAGCTTAGGAGGGACAGGTAGTTACCAAGAGACCCAGTACTTC.

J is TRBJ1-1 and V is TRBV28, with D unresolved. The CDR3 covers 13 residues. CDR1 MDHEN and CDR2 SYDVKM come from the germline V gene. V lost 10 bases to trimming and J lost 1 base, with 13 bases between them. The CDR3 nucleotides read TGTGCCATCCTAAACCCCGAGAACACTGAAGCTTTCTTT. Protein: CAILNPENTEAFF.

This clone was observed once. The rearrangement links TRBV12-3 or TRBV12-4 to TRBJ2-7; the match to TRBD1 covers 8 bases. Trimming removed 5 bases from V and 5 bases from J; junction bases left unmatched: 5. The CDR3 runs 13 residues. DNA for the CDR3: TGTGCCAGCAGTGCCCCAGGGGGCCACGAGCAGTACTTC. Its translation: CASSAPGGHEQYF.

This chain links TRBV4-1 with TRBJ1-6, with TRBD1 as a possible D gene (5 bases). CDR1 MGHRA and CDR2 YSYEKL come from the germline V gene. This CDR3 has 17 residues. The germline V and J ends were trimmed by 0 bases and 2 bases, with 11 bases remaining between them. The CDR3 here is CASSQDGGDPYNSPLHF. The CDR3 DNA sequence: TGCGCCAGCAGCCAAGATGGGGGGGACCCCTATAATTCACCCCTCCACTTT.

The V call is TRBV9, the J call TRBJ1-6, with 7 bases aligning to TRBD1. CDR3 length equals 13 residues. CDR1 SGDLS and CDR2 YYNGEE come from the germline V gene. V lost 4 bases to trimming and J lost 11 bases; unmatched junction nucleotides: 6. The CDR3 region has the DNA TGTGCCAGCAGCCCAGGGGGTAACACACCCCTCCACTTT. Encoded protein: CASSPGGNTPLHF.

The CDR3 here is CASTKGVGANVLTF. The CDR3 nucleotides are TGTGCCAGCACCAAAGGGGTAGGGGCCAACGTCCTGACTTTC. The genes are TRBV9 and TRBJ2-6; possible D gene TRBD1, 5 bases. Germline CDR1 SGDLS, CDR2 YYNGEE. The CDR3 has 14 amino acids. V lost 6 bases and J 4 bases, leaving 11 bases between the germline ends.

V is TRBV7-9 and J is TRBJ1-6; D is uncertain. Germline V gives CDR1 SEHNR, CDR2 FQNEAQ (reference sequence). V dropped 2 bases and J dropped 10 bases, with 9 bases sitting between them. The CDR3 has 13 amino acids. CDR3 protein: CASSLSVNSPLHF. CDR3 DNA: TGTGCCAGCAGCTTATCGGTAAACTCACCCCTCCACTTT.

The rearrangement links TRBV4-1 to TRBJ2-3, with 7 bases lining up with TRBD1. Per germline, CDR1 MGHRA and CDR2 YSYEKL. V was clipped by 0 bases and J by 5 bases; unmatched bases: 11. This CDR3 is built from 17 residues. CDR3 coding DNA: TGCGCCAGCAGCCAAGATCTTTCCCTCCGACAGGGAGATACGCAGTATTTT. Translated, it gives CASSQDLSLRQGDTQYF.